This T cell receptor (beta chain) was recovered during a study of radiotherapy plus CTLA-4 blockade in lung cancer. Study-wide points: It was early blood T cell clone dynamics, with interferon-beta, that reportedly best predicted response.

A word on this clone: The antigen is not known.

Repertoires were generated with immunoSEQ multiplex PCR, while TCRdb's copy carries only in-frame clones and drops some. The table includes around 100,000 clones, more than 75% detected once. Germline V CDR1 and CDR2: SGHNT, YENEEA. V lost 5 bases and J lost 6; bases outside the gene matches: 5. The CDR3 runs 14 residues. The sequence was collected from a human donor with non-small cell lung cancer that progressed on radiotherapy plus ipilimumab. Some clones in this sample may be carry-over from other donors' samples. Sequenced here: peripheral blood, sampled from a patient treated with radiotherapy plus ipilimumab. The chain employs TRBV11-3 and TRBJ2-7; TRBD1 matches at 12 bases. CDR3 region: CASSPGQGASEQYF. CDR3 bases: TGTGCCAGCAGCCCGGGACAGGGGGCTTCCGAGCAGTACTTC.